The T cell receptor beta chain under discussion was sequenced for a study of control samples from healthy donors and cancer patients. Germline V gene sequence: CDR1 SGHNT, CDR2 YENEEA. V was clipped by 2 bases and J by 4 bases; unmatched bases: 5. The CDR3 spans 15 residues. Measured with immunoSEQ multiplex PCR; TCRdb has only the in-frame clones, and not every one. The sample has 160,000 or so clones, approximately 94% seen once. The origin of this receptor is a woman aged 40 to 50 in good health. V is TRBV11-3 and J is TRBJ1-2; 9 nucleotides agree with TRBD1. Sequences were obtained from blood. The CDR3 protein is CASSLRTGEGYGYTF. CDR3 in DNA: TGTGCCAGCAGCTTACGGACAGGGGAGGGCTATGGCTACACCTTC. Drawing the rest from reference TRBV11-3 and TRBJ1-2, the complete variable domain is EAGVVQSPRYKIIEKKQPVAFWCNPISGHNTLYWYLQNLGQGPELLIRYENEEAVDDSQLPKDRFSAERLKGVDSTLKIQPAELGDSAVYLCASSLRTGEGYGYTFGSGTRLTVV.